These 4 T cell receptor beta chains share one sample of origin, sequenced in a study of cytomegalovirus exposure and HLA in healthy donors. The PCR was carried out with 60 Vbeta primers and 13 Jbeta primers. TCRdb's table, derived via immunoSEQ multiplex PCR, lists solely in-frame clones and lacks some. The table has fewer than 150,000 clones, 74% seen once. Material: PBMCs. The receptors were gathered from a woman in her fifties or sixties in good health and CMV-seropositive.

This rearrangement joins TRBV27 to TRBJ1-2, with 8 bases fitting TRBD1. V trimming: 6 bases; J trimming: 4 bases; junction bases outside the gene matches: 1. CDR3 length: 12 residues. CDR1 MNHEY and CDR2 SMNVEV come from the germline V gene (reference sequence). The CDR3 loop is CASSGQGYGYTF. The CDR3 bases are TGTGCCAGCAGCGGACAGGGCTATGGCTACACCTTC.

The rearrangement links TRBV19 to TRBJ1-1; no reliable D call. This CDR3 region has 14 residues. Trimming took off 1 base at V and 3 bases at J, with 9 bases between the two ends. Germline lookup yields CDR1 LNHDA and CDR2 SQIVND (reference sequence). The DNA for the CDR3 is TGTGCCAGTAGTATAGGTTCGGTGGACACTGAAGCTTTCTTT. Protein sequence: CASSIGSVDTEAFF. The entire variable domain, with the rest obtained from reference TRBV19 and TRBJ1-1, is as follows: DGGITQSPKYLFRKEGQNVTLSCEQNLNHDAMYWYRQDPGQGLRLIYYSQIVNDFQKGDIAEGYSVSREKKESFPLTVTSAQKNPTAFYLCASSIGSVDTEAFFGQGTRLTVV.

The table lists this clone with a few counts. The chain employs TRBV18 and TRBJ2-1, with D hard to call. The CDR3 consists of 13 residues. V shed 5 bases and J shed 0 bases, with 5 bases lying between them. CDR1 is KGHSH and CDR2 is LQKENI in the germline V gene. The CDR3 nucleotides read TGTGCCAGCTCATCCAGCTCCTACAATGAGCAGTTCTTC. This sequence encodes CASSSSSYNEQFF.

The gene calls are TRBV5-1 and TRBJ2-2; 10 positions agree with TRBD2. The CDR3 covers 15 residues. The junction had 4 bases not matched to a gene; V was cut back by 1 base and J by 7 bases. Germline CDR1 and CDR2: SGHRS and YFSETQ. CDR3 amino acids: CASSLTASGSGELFF. As DNA, the CDR3 is TGCGCCAGCAGCTTGACGGCTAGCGGGAGCGGGGAGCTGTTTTTT.